A single T cell receptor (beta chain) is shown here with its context. The data belong to a study of blood T cell repertoires in COVID-19. The data were produced by immunoSEQ multiplex PCR, yet TCRdb's version contains in-frame clones alone and is incomplete. The table has approximately 170,000 clones, 81% seen once. Germline lookup yields CDR1 MGHRA and CDR2 YSYEKL. V dropped 0 bases and J dropped 1; count of bases not matched to a gene: 9. The CDR3 sequence is 17 residues long. The chain is built from TRBV4-1 and TRBJ2-7, with TRBD1 identical over 7 bases. The sample consisted of peripheral blood. This receptor was obtained from a human donor in a cohort sampled during active COVID-19. The CDR3 sequence: CASSQEDGTDISYEQYF. The CDR3 bases are TGCGCCAGCAGCCAAGAAGACGGGACAGACATTTCCTACGAGCAGTACTTC.